This TCR beta chain was identified in a study of regulatory and conventional T cells in breast cancer. TCRdb reanalysed the PCR reads using MiXCR and keeps one entry per CDR3 protein. The sample lists roughly 16,000 distinct CDR3 sequences, 25% to 40% seen once, with 1.5% to 2% in the top ten. In its sample, this clonotype was seen once. CDR1 MNHEY and CDR2 SVGAGI come from the germline V gene. This CDR3 region has 14 residues. The ends were cut back, 6 bases at V and 4 bases at J, with 15 bases in the middle. The J gene is TRBJ1-1, the V gene TRBV6-5, with TRBD1 as a possible D gene (5 bases). The sequenced sample consisted of conventional T cells from blood. This receptor was taken from a female donor in good health. The DNA of the CDR3 is TGTGCCAGCAGCGATTCCACTCAGGGCACTGAAGCTTTCTTT. It codes for CASSDSTQGTEAFF.